This T cell receptor beta chain was found in a study of shared clonotypes between healthy human individuals (dated by TCRdb to between 2020 and 2021). Turning to the overall study: A couple of women and a few men aged 18 to 49 years were included in the cohort. Blood TCR repertoires of roughly 5 healthy adults were deeply sequenced to estimate repertoire size and the extent of clonotype sharing between individuals. Per donor, leukapheresis produced somewhere between about 0.9 and 9.5 billion PBMCs. Per donor, three plates each were used for CD4 naive and CD4 memory, two for CD8 naive, and one for CD8 memory. To increase sequencing depth and limit assay-specific biases, TCR repertoire library preparation and sequencing were carried out by different laboratories using diverse techniques. Overall results and qualifications from the work: Sampling was restricted to blood, and TCR repertoires in tissues likely differ from the TCR repertoires found in blood. Because the study included a small number of donors, the genetic and exposure-history diversity represented was limited. Across four donors, roughly 5.1% of naive CD4, approximately 4% of naive CD8, 2.3% of memory CD4, and over 0.35% of memory CD8 clonotypes were shared. Pairwise subsampling led to the expectation that sequencing depth would affect the degree of clonotype sharing among donors. Naive subsets generally had larger estimated clonotype richness than memory subsets did. Higher generation probabilities were observed for clonotypes shared by all four sorted-subset donors than for non-shared clonotypes. Even with the large sequencing depth, rarefaction of the sorted-subset datasets indicated that sequencing was incomplete.

Worth noting for this clone: Its specific antigen is unknown. No base quality information exists; no much larger clone differs at one position.

CD8 naive samples consisted of CD45RO-negative cells that were positively selected for CCR7, yielding a CD45RA+CCR7+ population without TemRA cells. The donors were healthy, HIV-negative adults with no recently reported acute infections or vaccinations. Every donor was a Caucasian adult residing in Nashville, Tennessee, USA. Blood was obtained by leukapheresis, after which PBMCs were separated by Ficoll-Histopaque density gradient centrifugation and cryopreserved in liquid nitrogen vapor phase. Analytical flow cytometry was used to check the purity and quantity of each magnetically sorted T cell population. From each sorted fraction, genomic DNA was isolated and quantified by UV absorbance on a Nanodrop 2000c. There are 15 amino acids in the CDR3, from cysteine to phenylalanine inclusive. Only the CDR3 part of the read is kept: 45 bases, read in frame from the first base. In the germline V gene, CDR1 corresponds to SQVTM and CDR2 to ANQGSEA. The germline V and J ends show losses of 5 bases and 6 bases respectively, and no gene match explains 15 bases of the junction.

Using the deep immunoSEQ assay, multiplex PCR amplified TCR CDR3 regions from genomic DNA. For each cell subset, the extracted genomic DNA was distributed evenly across all wells of several immunoSEQ 96-well plates, and each plate served as one replicate. For sorted subsets, approximately 200 ng of genomic DNA, equivalent to around 31,000 T cell genomes, went into each replicate PCR. Purified libraries were quantified with a Qubit 3.0 fluorometer, sized on a Bioanalyzer 2100, and re-quantified with the KAPA Library Quantification kit. Each immunoSEQ 96-well plate was sequenced on its own single-read 150-cycle Illumina NextSeq 550 flow cell. The authors processed their data as follows. Because the immunoSEQ output included only junctional sequences and no quality scores, the filtering could not be the same as the filtering used for full-length reads. To assign V/J genes and CDR3, sequences were annotated using PyIR, a Python wrapper for IgBLAST v1.9, with IMGT germline references. Reads with weak V/J assignments (E-value above 1e-6), missing CDR3, stop codons, out-of-frame junctions, or ambiguous translated residues were removed. V3J clonotypes were defined as sequences sharing the same inferred V gene, J gene, and CDR3 amino acid sequence. Percentage overlap between repertoires was calculated by dividing the number of shared unique clonotypes by the size of the smaller repertoire. Repertoire richness was assessed with RTK rarefaction, the Chao1 estimator, and Recon v2.1 estimates of unobserved clonotypes. Generation probabilities were computed with OLGA for all TCRbeta clonotypes obtained by the gDNA method from a few donors. Held by TCRdb, this immuneACCESS table contains in-frame sequences only and omits some clones. Under half of the omission traces to an unresolved V gene where checked; the cause of the rest is unknown. Clonal size and the V and J genes are those of that table, whereas D and trimming came from the DNA. This sample gives about 550,000 clones in total; around 95% of them show up just once. Together, the top ten hold 0.11% of the sample.

This clonotype originated in a woman aged 30 to 39 in good health. Sequencing input: naive CD8+ T cells sorted from blood. The cell subset or site label, read with the paper, signifies: CD45RA+CCR7+. The chain employs TRBV29-1 and TRBJ1-2, with 7 bases in between that match TRBD1. The CDR3 protein sequence reads: CSVPPGGTMIDGYTF. DNA sequence: TGCAGCGTTCCCCCAGGGGGGACGATGATAGATGGCTACACCTTC.